Listed below are T cell receptor beta chains from one sample, sequenced in a study of cytomegalovirus exposure and HLA in healthy donors. Some clones are missing from TCRdb's copy, which holds only in-frame ones; the method was immunoSEQ multiplex PCR. The repertoire holds 120,000 or so clones, with about 88% as singletons. Source material: PBMCs. All receptors derive from a man aged 25 to 40 in good health and CMV-seronegative. Each CDR3 is given with its conserved first and last residue. The order of the fields is clone size, V gene, CDR3 protein. Clone size is given for some rows only: seen once, a few or many times, or a class if the clone is expanded.

>.|TRBV6-4
CARTGGRRTGELFF
>.|TRBV5-1
CASSRTTGGAPGELFF
>.|TRBV25-1
CASSVPGATGAGELFF
>.|TRBV15
CATSSREKSYNEQFF
>.|TRBV10-3
CAISESGSVNQPQHF
>.|TRBV6-5
CASSYRTGREQYF
>.|TRBV18
CASSPGQGIGKTQYF
>.|TRBV6-1
CAAHRDRGIDEQFF
>.|TRBV5-6
CASSLEEVSEQYF
>.|TRBV25-1
CASIGRRQGGHRLFF
>.|TRBV18
CASSEWDRMNTEAFF
>.|TRBV5-5
CASSLLAPNTGELFF
>.|TRBV29-1
CSVRGQNLAGEAYF
>.|TRBV9
CASSVSGRPRPASTDTQYF
>.|TRBV6-5
CASKTSGGKETQYF
>once|TRBV5-4
CASSLPGRDQPQHF
>.|TRBV4-1
CASAAERISYNEQFF
>.|TRBV6-5
CASSRVGSQETQYF
>.|TRBV19
CASSIVRVTEAFF
>.|TRBV19
CASSIVRDSEQYF
>.|TRBV7-6
CASSPVVRDRGLQETQYF
>.|TRBV9
CASSKTGQSNYEQYF
>.|TRBV15
CATSRDQRRGNYGYTF
>.|TRBV18
CASSPSDRGSYEQYF
>.|TRBV4-3
CASSQRTGSSYEQYF
>.|TRBV4-1
CASSQDKAGGAFF
>.|TRBV5-4
CALRAGANTGELFF
>.|TRBV6-6
CASSTSGAPAFF
>.|TRBV27
CASSYWEGGAAPLHF
>.|TRBV9
CASSVGTSGFTDTQYF
>.|TRBV19
CASSFGQGMNTEAFF
>few|TRBV6-6
CASSSGLAGNEQFF
>.|TRBV18
CASSPGTDEQFF
>.|TRBV7-2
CASSGQGTDTQYF
>.|TRBV7-2
CASSPRGGREQYF
>.|TRBV29-1
CSGGQVNTEAFF
>.|TRBV4-1
CASSPGDREVCEQYF
>.|TRBV10-1
CASSESWRGNTEAFF
>.|TRBV6-5
CASSRGQQETQYF